These 26 T cell receptor beta chains were all obtained from the same sample, sequenced in a study of blood T cell repertoires in COVID-19. Repertoires were generated with immunoSEQ multiplex PCR, while TCRdb's copy carries only in-frame clones and drops some. The sample gives about 53,000 clones, approximately 90% of which show up once; around 2.9% is in the top ten. Sample: peripheral blood. These receptors came from a man older than 75 with acute or convalescent COVID-19.

This rearrangement joins TRBV3-1 (or the pseudogene TRBV3-2) to TRBJ1-1, with 8 bases aligning to TRBD1. With V trimmed by 6 bases and J by 0 bases, 3 bases remained unmatched. Germline CDR1 LGHDT, CDR2 YNNKEL (reference sequence). The CDR3 loop spans 14 amino acids. The CDR3 sequence is CASRAGGLNTEAFF. The CDR3 DNA sequence: TGTGCCAGCAGGGCAGGGGGCCTGAACACTGAAGCTTTCTTT.

J is TRBJ1-1 and V is TRBV7-9, with D unclear. Germline CDR1 and CDR2: SEHNR and FQNEAQ (reference sequence). Trimming took off 1 base at V and 8 bases at J, with 11 bases between the two ends. The CDR3 runs to 13 residues. The CDR3 region is CASSLGEAREAFF. The DNA of the CDR3 is TGTGCCAGCAGCTTAGGGGAGGCCAGGGAAGCTTTCTTT.

The chain combines TRBV11-2 with TRBJ2-5; perhaps TRBD1 as D (6 bases). This CDR3 has 13 residues. V dropped 6 bases and J dropped 6 bases, with 14 bases sitting between them. CDR1 is SGHAT, CDR2 FQNNGV, per germline. CDR3 bases: TGTGCCAGCAGAACAAACAGGGAACAGACCCAGTACTTC. Protein product: CASRTNREQTQYF.

This rearrangement joins TRBV7-8 to TRBJ1-2, with a tentative D call TRBD1 (5 bases). This CDR3 has 13 amino acids. Germline V gene sequence: CDR1 SGHVS, CDR2 FQNEAQ. V was pared by 5 bases and J by 2 bases, with 9 bases between. DNA of the CDR3: TGTGCCAGCAGCGCAGGGTGGAACTATGGCTACACCTTC. The encoded protein is CASSAGWNYGYTF. The full variable domain, in which reference TRBV7-8 and TRBJ1-2 provide the parts outside the CDR3, is GAGVSQSPRYKVAKRGQDVALRCDPISGHVSLFWYQQALGQGPEFLTYFQNEAQLDKSGLPSDRFFAERPEGSVSTLKIQRTQQEDSAVYLCASSAGWNYGYTFGSGTRLTVV.

CDR3 loop: CASSIGTTKRTDTQYF. For the CDR3, the DNA is TGCGCCAGCAGCATCGGGACTACCAAACGCACAGATACGCAGTATTTT. The V gene is TRBV5-1, the J gene TRBJ2-3, with 7 bases lining up with TRBD2. Germline V CDR1 and CDR2: SGHRS, YFSETQ. The CDR3 totals 16 residues. V lost 4 bases, J lost 1 base, and 9 bases stayed unmatched.

V and J are TRBV7-2 and TRBJ2-6; D not certain. The germline CDR1 and CDR2 sequences are SGHTA and FQGNSA. The CDR3 extends over 16 amino acids. Trimming pared 2 bases from V and 1 base from J, leaving 9 bases between. The CDR3 region is CASSLSPGSGANVLTF. The CDR3 nucleotides read TGTGCCAGCAGCTTATCTCCCGGTTCTGGGGCCAACGTCCTGACTTTC.

This chain connects TRBV7-9 to TRBJ1-2; unclear D gene. This CDR3 comprises 13 residues. CDR1 is SEHNR and CDR2 is FQNEAQ in the germline V gene (reference sequence). V lost 5 bases, J lost 7 bases, and 14 bases lay in between. The CDR3 sequence: CASSMDGLSGYTF. The CDR3 DNA sequence: TGTGCCAGCAGCATGGACGGACTAAGTGGCTACACCTTC.

V and J are TRBV19 and TRBJ1-3; unclear D gene. V shed 4 bases and J shed 3 bases, with 13 bases lying between them. The CDR3 has 15 amino acids. Germline V CDR1 and CDR2: LNHDA, SQIVND (reference sequence). CDR3 sequence: CASSRTGGNGNTIYF. CDR3 DNA sequence: TGTGCCAGTAGTAGAACGGGCGGGAATGGAAACACCATATATTTT.

This clone was seen only once. This CDR3 reads CASSGGARETQYF. The CDR3 DNA sequence: TGTGCCAGCTCCGGGGGGGCCAGGGAGACCCAGTACTTC. The V call is TRBV12-3 or TRBV12-4, the J call TRBJ2-5; 8 bases map to TRBD2. Germline trimming cut 8 bases from V and 5 bases from J; bases unmatched to any gene: 7. This CDR3 comprises 13 residues.

J is TRBJ1-5 and V is TRBV6-1; D is perhaps TRBD1 (5 bases). The CDR3 sequence is 14 residues long. Germline V gene lookup returns CDR1 MNHNS and CDR2 SASEGT. Trimming took 2 bases from V and 7 from J, leaving 12 bases between them. CDR3 DNA sequence: TGTGCCAGCAGTGAACAGGGCGGGAGGCAGCCCCAGCATTTT. Its translation is CASSEQGGRQPQHF.

The V gene is TRBV18, the J gene TRBJ2-3; 9 positions match TRBD1. The trim removed 3 bases at V and 5 bases at J, leaving 6 bases unmatched. The length of the CDR3 is 15 residues. Germline CDR1 is KGHSH and CDR2 is LQKENI. CDR3 coding DNA: TGTGCCAGCTCACCGGGGAGACAGGGGGGAGATACGCAGTATTTT. It yields the protein CASSPGRQGGDTQYF.

The J gene is TRBJ1-5, the V gene TRBV5-1; TRBD1 matches 9 bases. Germline V gives CDR1 SGHRS, CDR2 YFSETQ. The CDR3 runs 16 residues. The ends lost 0 bases at V and 5 bases at J; junction bases unmatched: 6. CDR3 sequence (DNA): TGCGCCAGCAGCTTGGGAGGCACAGGGGGCGATCAGCCCCAGCATTTT. It specifies CASSLGGTGGDQPQHF.

V usage is TRBV7-3 and J usage is TRBJ2-7, with D tentatively TRBD1 (6 bases). The V end was cut by 5 bases, the J end by 5 bases, with 13 bases between. In germline, CDR1 is SGHTA, CDR2 FQGTGA. The CDR3 loop spans 13 amino acids. The CDR3 loop is CASSPTGIHEQYF. DNA for the CDR3: TGTGCCAGCAGCCCTACAGGGATCCACGAGCAGTACTTC.

The genes are TRBV4-1 and TRBJ2-1, with 9 bases aligning to TRBD2. The length of the CDR3 is 17 residues. The V segment lost 1 base and the J segment 6 bases; nucleotides outside the gene matches: 10. Germline CDR1 reads MGHRA; CDR2 reads YSYEKL. Here the CDR3 reads CASSQGQGLAARNEQFF. The CDR3 bases are TGCGCCAGCAGCCAAGGTCAGGGACTAGCTGCTCGCAATGAGCAGTTCTTC.

This chain connects TRBV7-9 to TRBJ1-5; D possibly corresponds to TRBD1 (5 bases). The germline gives CDR1 SEHNR, CDR2 FQNEAQ (reference sequence). Trimming shortened V by 7 bases and J by 2 bases, and 12 bases separated the two germline ends. This CDR3 has 14 amino acids. In nucleotides, the CDR3 is TGTGCCAGCAAGAAAGGGGCAGGCAATCAGCCCCAGCATTTT. Translated: CASKKGAGNQPQHF.

This chain links TRBV2 with TRBJ1-1; D gene ambiguous. This CDR3 is 13 amino acids long. The germline V gene has CDR1 SNHLY and CDR2 FYNNEI. V lost 5 bases and J lost 1, with 8 bases in between. As DNA, the CDR3 is TGTGCCAGCAGTCGGGAGGGGAACACTGAAGCTTTCTTT. Its protein is CASSREGNTEAFF.

V is TRBV6-6 and J is TRBJ1-2; the D gene is possibly TRBD1 (6 bases). Per the germline V gene, CDR1 is MNHNY and CDR2 is SVGAGI (reference sequence). The CDR3 length is 13 residues. Deletions cut 7 bases from V and 8 bases from J, with 17 bases between. The CDR3 coding sequence is TGTGCCAGCACCGACGGGGGGGCCGGGGGCTACACCTTC. It codes for CASTDGGAGGYTF.

The CDR3 here is CASAPGGQYTEAFF. CDR3 nucleotides: TGCGCCAGCGCCCCCGGAGGACAGTACACTGAAGCTTTCTTT. The chain is built from TRBV5-1 and TRBJ1-1; D may be TRBD1 (6 bases). The CDR3 sequence is 14 residues long. V was trimmed by 7 bases and J by 3 bases, leaving 16 bases between them. Germline V gene sequence: CDR1 SGHRS, CDR2 YFSETQ.

The chain joins TRBV6-2 or TRBV6-3 to TRBJ2-4, with 10 bases lining up with TRBD1. With V trimmed by 6 bases and J by 0 bases, 8 bases remained unmatched. Germline V lookup: CDR1 MNHEY, CDR2 SVGEGT. The CDR3 has 17 residues. CDR3 sequence (DNA): TGTGCCAGCAGCCCGGACAGGGGGAAACTAGCCAAAAACATTCAGTACTTC. Translation gives CASSPDRGKLAKNIQYF.

The chain joins TRBV6-5 to TRBJ2-1, with 10 bases identical to TRBD2. V dropped 7 bases and J dropped 4; count of bases not matched to a gene: 4. CDR1 MNHEY and CDR2 SVGAGI come from the germline V gene. This CDR3 contains 14 residues. In nucleotides, the CDR3 is TGTGCCAGCACTAGCGGGGGATTATACAATGAGCAGTTCTTC. Translating it yields CASTSGGLYNEQFF.

The J gene is TRBJ1-1, the V gene TRBV4-3; TRBD1 matches at 7 bases. The V gene's germline CDR1 is LGHNA and CDR2 YSLEER. The CDR3 is 16 residues long. After removal of 4 bases from V and 0 bases from J, the junction contained 8 bases not matched to a gene. The CDR3 nucleotides read TGCGCCAGCAGCCCGAATCCCGGGACAGTGAACACTGAAGCTTTCTTT. Its protein is CASSPNPGTVNTEAFF.

The J gene is TRBJ1-2, the V gene TRBV9; D might be TRBD1 (5 bases). The germline CDR1 and CDR2 sequences are SGDLS and YYNGEE. Trimming took off 1 base at V and 2 bases at J, with 6 bases between the two ends. This CDR3 has 13 residues. Here the CDR3 reads CASSVSGNYGYTF. CDR3 in DNA: TGTGCCAGCAGCGTATCAGGGAACTATGGCTACACCTTC.

V usage is TRBV19 and J usage is TRBJ1-1; 9 bases map to TRBD1. The CDR3 extends over 14 amino acids. The V gene end was trimmed by 5 bases and the J gene end by 2 bases; junction bases not matched to a gene: 3. Germline V gene sequence: CDR1 LNHDA, CDR2 SQIVND (reference sequence). CDR3: CASSVTGGNTEAFF. The CDR3 DNA reads as TGTGCCAGTAGTGTCACAGGGGGCAACACTGAAGCTTTCTTT. Full variable domain (missing parts from reference TRBV19 and TRBJ1-1): DGGITQSPKYLFRKEGQNVTLSCEQNLNHDAMYWYRQDPGQGLRLIYYSQIVNDFQKGDIAEGYSVSREKKESFPLTVTSAQKNPTAFYLCASSVTGGNTEAFFGQGTRLTVV.

The chain employs TRBV11-3 and TRBJ2-3, with D perhaps TRBD2 (7 bases). This CDR3 contains 15 residues. Per the germline V gene, CDR1 is SGHNT and CDR2 is YENEEA. Trimming removed 8 bases at V and 1 base at J, with 16 bases between. Here the CDR3 reads CASAPGGGGTDTQYF. As DNA, the CDR3 is TGTGCCAGCGCCCCCGGAGGGGGGGGCACAGATACGCAGTATTTT.

The chain carries TRBV19 and TRBJ1-1; TRBD1 aligns across 7 bases. The V and J ends lost 4 bases and 4 bases, in that order; junction bases with no gene match: 6. There are 14 residues in the CDR3. Germline assignment: CDR1 LNHDA and CDR2 SQIVND (reference sequence). CDR3 nucleotides: TGTGCCAGTAGTAAGAACAGGGGATTCACTGAAGCTTTCTTT. As protein: CASSKNRGFTEAFF.

The chain has TRBV9 and TRBJ2-7, with a weak D call TRBD2 (5 bases). Germline V lookup: CDR1 SGDLS, CDR2 YYNGEE. The CDR3 length is 16 residues. V dropped 0 bases and J dropped 0 bases, with 13 bases sitting between them. CDR3 DNA sequence: TGTGCCAGCAGCGTAGTAGGAAAAGGACTCTCCTACGAGCAGTACTTC. Protein: CASSVVGKGLSYEQYF.